This T cell receptor (beta chain) was found in a study of cytomegalovirus exposure and HLA in healthy donors. The study's findings and limits: Common viral pathogens (according to a later analysis) appeared linked to several of the most significant clusters.

Notes on this clone: The antigen is not known.

Researchers ran the PCR with 60 Vbeta and 13 Jbeta primers. Measured with immunoSEQ multiplex PCR; TCRdb has only the in-frame clones, and not every one. The sample carries some 150,000 clones, 60% to 85% recorded once. The germline gives CDR1 SGHRS, CDR2 YFSETQ. CDR3 length: 17 amino acids. Trimming left V 3 bases short and J 2 bases short, with 17 bases between. The TCR comes from a man in his forties in good health and CMV-seropositive. The chain has TRBV5-1 and TRBJ2-2, with a tentative D call TRBD1 (6 bases). Sequencing used PBMCs. CDR3 sequence reads: CASSWTQGQTNTGELFF. Here the CDR3 DNA reads TGCGCCAGCAGCTGGACCCAGGGACAAACTAACACCGGGGAGCTGTTTTTT.